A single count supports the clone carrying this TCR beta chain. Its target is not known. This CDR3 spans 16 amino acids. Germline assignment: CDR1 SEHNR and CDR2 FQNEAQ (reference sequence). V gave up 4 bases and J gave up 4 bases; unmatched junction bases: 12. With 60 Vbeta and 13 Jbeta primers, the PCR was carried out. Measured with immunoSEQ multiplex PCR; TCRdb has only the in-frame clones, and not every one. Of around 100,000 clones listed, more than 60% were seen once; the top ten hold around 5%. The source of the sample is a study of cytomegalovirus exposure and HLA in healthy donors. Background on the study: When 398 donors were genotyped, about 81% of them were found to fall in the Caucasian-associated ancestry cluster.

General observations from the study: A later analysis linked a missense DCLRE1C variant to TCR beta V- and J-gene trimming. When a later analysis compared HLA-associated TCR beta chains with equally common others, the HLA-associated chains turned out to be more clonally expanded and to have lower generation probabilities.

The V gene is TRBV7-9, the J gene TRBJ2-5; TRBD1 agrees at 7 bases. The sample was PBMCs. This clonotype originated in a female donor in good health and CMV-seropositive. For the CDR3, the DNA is TGTGCCAGCAGCTCGGAGGAGATGACAGGGACAGAGACCCAGTACTTC. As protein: CASSSEEMTGTETQYF. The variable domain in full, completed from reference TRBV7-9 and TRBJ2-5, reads DTGVSQNPRHKITKRGQNVTFRCDPISEHNRLYWYRQTLGQGPEFLTYFQNEAQLEKSRLLSDRFSAERPKGSFSTLEIQRTEQGDSAMYLCASSSEEMTGTETQYFGPGTRLLVL.